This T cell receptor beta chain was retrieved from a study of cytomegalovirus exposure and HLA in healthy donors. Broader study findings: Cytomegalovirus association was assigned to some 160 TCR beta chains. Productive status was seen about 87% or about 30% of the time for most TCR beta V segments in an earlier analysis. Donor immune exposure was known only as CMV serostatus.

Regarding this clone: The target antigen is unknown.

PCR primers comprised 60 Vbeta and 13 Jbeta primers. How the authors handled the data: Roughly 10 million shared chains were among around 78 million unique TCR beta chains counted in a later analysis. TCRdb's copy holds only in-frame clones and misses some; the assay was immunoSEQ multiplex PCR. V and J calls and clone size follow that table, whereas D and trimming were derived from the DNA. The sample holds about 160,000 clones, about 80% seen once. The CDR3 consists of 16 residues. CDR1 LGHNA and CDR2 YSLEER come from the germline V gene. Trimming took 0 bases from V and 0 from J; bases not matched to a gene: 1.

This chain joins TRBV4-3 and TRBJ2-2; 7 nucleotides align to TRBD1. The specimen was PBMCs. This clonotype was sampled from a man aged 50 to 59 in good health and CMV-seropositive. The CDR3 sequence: CASSQDQGANTGELFF. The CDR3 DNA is TGCGCCAGCAGCCAAGATCAGGGGGCGAACACCGGGGAGCTGTTTTTT.